The clone carrying this T cell receptor beta chain has ten or more counts. MiXCR, run by TCRdb on the PCR reads, gives a single entry per CDR3 protein. The table lists about 12,000 distinct CDR3 sequences, 54% of them singletons. These data belong to a study of tumor-infiltrating lymphocytes in oesophageal squamous cell carcinoma. The clonotype comes from a female donor with esophageal squamous cell carcinoma. What was sequenced was esophageal tumor tissue.

Here the CDR3 reads CASSDSFGKLFF. As DNA, the CDR3 is TGTGCCAGCAGTGACTCTTTTGGGAAACTGTTTTTT. The chain employs TRBV6-4 and TRBJ1-4; D remains ambiguous. From germline, CDR1 is MRHNA and CDR2 SNTAGT. The CDR3 is made up of 12 amino acids. V dropped 0 bases and J dropped 11 bases, with 7 bases sitting between them.